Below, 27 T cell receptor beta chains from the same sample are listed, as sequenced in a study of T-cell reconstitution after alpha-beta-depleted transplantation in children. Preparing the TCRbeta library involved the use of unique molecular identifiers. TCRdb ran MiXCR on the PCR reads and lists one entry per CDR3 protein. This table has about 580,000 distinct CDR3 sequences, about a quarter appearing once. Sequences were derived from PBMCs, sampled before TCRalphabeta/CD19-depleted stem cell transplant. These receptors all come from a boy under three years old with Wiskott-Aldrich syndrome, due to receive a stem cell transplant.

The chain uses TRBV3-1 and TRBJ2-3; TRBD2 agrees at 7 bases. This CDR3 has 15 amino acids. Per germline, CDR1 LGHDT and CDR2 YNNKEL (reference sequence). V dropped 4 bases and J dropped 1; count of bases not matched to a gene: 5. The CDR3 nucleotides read TGTGCCAGCAGCCCGGGAGGAACTCGCACAGATACGCAGTATTTT. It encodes CASSPGGTRTDTQYF.

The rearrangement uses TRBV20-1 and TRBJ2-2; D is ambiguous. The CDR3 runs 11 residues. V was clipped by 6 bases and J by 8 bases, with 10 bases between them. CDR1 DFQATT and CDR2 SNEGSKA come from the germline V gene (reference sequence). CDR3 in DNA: TGCAGTGCGGCCGATCTGGGGGAGCTGTTTTTT. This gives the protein CSAADLGELFF.

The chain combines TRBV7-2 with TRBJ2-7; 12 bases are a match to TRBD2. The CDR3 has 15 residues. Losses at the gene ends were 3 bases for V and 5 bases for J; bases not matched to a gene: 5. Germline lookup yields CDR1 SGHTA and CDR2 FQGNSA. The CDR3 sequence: CASSFELAGGNEQYF. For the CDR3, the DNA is TGTGCCAGCAGCTTTGAACTAGCGGGAGGAAACGAGCAGTACTTC.

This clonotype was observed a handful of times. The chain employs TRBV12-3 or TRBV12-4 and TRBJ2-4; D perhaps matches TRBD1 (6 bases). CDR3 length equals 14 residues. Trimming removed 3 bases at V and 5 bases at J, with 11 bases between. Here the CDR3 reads CASSLWQGQNIQYF. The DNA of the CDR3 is TGTGCCAGCAGTTTGTGGCAGGGGCAAAACATTCAGTACTTC.

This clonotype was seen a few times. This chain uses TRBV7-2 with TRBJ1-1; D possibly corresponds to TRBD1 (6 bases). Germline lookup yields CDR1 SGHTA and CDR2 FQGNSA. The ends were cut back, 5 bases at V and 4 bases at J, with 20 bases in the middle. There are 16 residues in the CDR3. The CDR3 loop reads CASSPRSGGASTEAFF. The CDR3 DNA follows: TGTGCCAGCAGCCCCCGGTCGGGGGGCGCCTCCACTGAAGCTTTCTTT. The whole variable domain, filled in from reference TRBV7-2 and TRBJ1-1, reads GAGVSQSPSNKVTEKGKDVELRCDPISGHTALYWYRQSLGQGLEFLIYFQGNSAPDKSGLPSDRFSAERTGGSVSTLTIQRTQQEDSAVYLCASSPRSGGASTEAFFGQGTRLTVV.

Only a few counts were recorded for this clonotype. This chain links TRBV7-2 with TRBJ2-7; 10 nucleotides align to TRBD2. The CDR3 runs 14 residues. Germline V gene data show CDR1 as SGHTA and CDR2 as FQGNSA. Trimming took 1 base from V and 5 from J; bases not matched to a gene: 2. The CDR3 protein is CASSLVLAGHEQYF. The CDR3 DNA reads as TGTGCCAGCAGCTTAGTACTAGCGGGACACGAGCAGTACTTC.

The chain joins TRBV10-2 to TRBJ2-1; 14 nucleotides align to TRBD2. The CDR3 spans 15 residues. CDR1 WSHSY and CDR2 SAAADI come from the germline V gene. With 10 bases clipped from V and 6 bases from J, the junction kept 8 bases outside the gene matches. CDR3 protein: CATTSGRAIVNEQFF. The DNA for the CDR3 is TGCGCCACGACTAGCGGGAGGGCCATTGTCAATGAGCAGTTCTTC.

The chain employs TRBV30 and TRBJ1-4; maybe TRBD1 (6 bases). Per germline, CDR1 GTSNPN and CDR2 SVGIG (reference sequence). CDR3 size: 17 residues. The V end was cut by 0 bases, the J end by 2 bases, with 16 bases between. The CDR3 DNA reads TGTGCCTGGAGTGTGAGGCCAGGGGCCCGGACTAATGAAAAACTGTTTTTT. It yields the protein CAWSVRPGARTNEKLFF.

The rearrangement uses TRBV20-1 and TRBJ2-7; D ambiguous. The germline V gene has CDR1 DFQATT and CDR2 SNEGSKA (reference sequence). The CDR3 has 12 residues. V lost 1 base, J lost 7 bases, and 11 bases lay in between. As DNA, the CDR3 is TGCAGTGCTAGAGTCCTCAGTGATGAGCAGTACTTC. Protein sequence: CSARVLSDEQYF.

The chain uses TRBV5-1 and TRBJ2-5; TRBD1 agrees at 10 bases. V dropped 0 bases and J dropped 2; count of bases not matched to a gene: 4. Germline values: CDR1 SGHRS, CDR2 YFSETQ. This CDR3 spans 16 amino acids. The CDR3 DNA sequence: TGCGCCAGCAGCTTGGGGGACAGGGGAATACAAGAGACCCAGTACTTC. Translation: CASSLGDRGIQETQYF. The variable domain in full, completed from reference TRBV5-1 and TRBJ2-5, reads KAGVTQTPRYLIKTRGQQVTLSCSPISGHRSVSWYQQTPGQGLQFLFEYFSETQRNKGNFPGRFSGRQFSNSRSEMNVSTLELGDSALYLCASSLGDRGIQETQYFGPGTRLLVL.

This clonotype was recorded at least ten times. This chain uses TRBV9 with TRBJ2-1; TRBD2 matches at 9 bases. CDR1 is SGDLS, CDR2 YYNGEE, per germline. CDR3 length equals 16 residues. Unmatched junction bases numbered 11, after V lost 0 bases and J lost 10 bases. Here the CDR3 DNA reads TGTGCCAGCAGCGTAGGTAGCGGGAGTTTATTAAGGGAGCAGTTCTTC. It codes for CASSVGSGSLLREQFF.

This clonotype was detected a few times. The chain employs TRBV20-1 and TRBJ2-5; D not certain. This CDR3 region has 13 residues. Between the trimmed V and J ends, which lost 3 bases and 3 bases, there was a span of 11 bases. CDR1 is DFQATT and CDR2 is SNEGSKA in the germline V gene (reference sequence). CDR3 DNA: TGCAGTGCTAGCCTCGGAGTCAAAGAGACCCAGTACTTC. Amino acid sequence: CSASLGVKETQYF.

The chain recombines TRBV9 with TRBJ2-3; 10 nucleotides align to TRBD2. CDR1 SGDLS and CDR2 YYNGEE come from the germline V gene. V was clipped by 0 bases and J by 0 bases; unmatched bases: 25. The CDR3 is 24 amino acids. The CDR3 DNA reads TGTGCCAGCAGCGTAGTTTCTTGGGCAGGTTACCTAGCGGGAGCCCGATCTAGCACAGATACGCAGTATTTT. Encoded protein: CASSVVSWAGYLAGARSSTDTQYF.

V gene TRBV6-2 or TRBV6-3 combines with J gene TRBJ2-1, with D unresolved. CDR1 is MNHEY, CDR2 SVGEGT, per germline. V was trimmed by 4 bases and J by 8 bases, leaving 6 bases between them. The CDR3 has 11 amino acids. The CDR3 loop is CASSSVHEQFF. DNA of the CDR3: TGTGCCAGCAGTTCGGTACATGAGCAGTTCTTC.

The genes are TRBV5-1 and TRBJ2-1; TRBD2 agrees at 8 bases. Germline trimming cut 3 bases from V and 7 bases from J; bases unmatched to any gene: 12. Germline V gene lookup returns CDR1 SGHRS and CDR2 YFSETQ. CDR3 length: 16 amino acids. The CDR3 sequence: CASSYPSGSTANEQFF. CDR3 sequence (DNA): TGCGCCAGCAGCTACCCTAGCGGGTCAACAGCGAATGAGCAGTTCTTC.

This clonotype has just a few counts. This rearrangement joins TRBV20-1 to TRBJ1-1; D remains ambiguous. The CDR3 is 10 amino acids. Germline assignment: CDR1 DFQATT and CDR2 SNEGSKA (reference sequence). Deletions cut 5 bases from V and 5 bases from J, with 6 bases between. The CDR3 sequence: CSALRTEAFF. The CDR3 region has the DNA TGCAGTGCTCTCAGGACTGAAGCTTTCTTT.

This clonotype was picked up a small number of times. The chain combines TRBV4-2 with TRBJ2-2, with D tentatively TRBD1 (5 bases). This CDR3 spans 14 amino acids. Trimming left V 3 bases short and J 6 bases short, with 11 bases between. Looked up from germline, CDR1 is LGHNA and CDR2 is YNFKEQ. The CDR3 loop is CASSQGPSPGELFF. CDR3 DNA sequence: TGTGCCAGCAGCCAGGGGCCTAGTCCCGGGGAGCTGTTTTTT.

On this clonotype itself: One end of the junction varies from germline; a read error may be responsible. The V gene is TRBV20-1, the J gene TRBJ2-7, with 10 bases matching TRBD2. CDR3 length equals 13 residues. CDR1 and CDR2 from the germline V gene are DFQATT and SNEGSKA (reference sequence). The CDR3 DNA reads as TGCAGCGCTAGCGGGAGAAATTCCTACGAGCAGTACTTC. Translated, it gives CSASGRNSYEQYF.

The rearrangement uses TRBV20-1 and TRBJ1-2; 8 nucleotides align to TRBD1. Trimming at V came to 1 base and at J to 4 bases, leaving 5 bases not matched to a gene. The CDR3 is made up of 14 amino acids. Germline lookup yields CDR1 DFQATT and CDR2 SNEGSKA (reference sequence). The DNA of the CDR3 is TGCAGTGCTAGAGCCGGACAGGGTGGCTATGGCTACACCTTC. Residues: CSARAGQGGYGYTF.

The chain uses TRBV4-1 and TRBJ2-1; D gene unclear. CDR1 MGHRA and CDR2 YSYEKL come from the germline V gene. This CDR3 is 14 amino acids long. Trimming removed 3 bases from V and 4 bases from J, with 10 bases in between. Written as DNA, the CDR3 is TGCGCCAGCAGCCAGGGCCACGGATACAATGAGCAGTTCTTC. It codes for CASSQGHGYNEQFF.

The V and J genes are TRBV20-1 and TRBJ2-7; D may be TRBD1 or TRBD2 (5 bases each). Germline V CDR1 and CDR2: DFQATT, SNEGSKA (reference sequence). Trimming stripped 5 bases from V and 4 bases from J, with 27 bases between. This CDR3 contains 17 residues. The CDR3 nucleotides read TGCAGTGCTTCACCTTTCCTCCGGGGCGAGAAGGGTTACGAGCAGTACTTC. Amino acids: CSASPFLRGEKGYEQYF.

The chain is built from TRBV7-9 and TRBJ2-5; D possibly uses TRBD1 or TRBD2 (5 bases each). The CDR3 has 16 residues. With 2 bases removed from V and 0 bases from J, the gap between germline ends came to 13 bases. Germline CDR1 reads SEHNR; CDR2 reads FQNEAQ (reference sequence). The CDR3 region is CASSLLSRGHQETQYF. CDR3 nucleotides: TGTGCCAGCAGCTTATTATCCCGGGGCCACCAAGAGACCCAGTACTTC.

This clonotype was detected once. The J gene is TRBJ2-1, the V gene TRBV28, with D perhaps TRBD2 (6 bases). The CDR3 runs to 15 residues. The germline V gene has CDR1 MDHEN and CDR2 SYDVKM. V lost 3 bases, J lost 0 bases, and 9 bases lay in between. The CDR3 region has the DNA TGTGCCAGCAGTTTTATCGGGAGCTCCTACAATGAGCAGTTCTTC. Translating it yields CASSFIGSSYNEQFF.

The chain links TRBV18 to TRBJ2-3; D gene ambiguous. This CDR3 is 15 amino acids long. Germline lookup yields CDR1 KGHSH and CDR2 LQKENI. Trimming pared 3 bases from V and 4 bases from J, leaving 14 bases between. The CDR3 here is CASSPSRLAADTQYF. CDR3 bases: TGTGCCAGCTCACCTTCGAGACTCGCCGCAGATACGCAGTATTTT.

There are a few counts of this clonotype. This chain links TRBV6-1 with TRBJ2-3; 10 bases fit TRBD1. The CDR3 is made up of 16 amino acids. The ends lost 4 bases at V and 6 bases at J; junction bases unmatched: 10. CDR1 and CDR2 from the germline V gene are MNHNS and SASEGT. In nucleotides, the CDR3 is TGTGCCAGCAGTGCCCAGACAGGGGGCTTTCCGGATACGCAGTATTTT. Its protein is CASSAQTGGFPDTQYF.

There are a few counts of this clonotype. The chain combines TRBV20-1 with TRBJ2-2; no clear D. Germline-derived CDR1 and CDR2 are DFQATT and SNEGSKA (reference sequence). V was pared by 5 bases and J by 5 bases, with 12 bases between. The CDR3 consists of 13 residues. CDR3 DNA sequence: TGCAGTGCTGGGCCCCCCGGGACCGGGGAGCTGTTTTTT. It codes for CSAGPPGTGELFF.

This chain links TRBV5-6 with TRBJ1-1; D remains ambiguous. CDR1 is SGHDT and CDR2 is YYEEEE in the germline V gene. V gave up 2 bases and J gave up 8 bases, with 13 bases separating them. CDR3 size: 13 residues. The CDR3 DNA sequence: TGTGCCAGCAGCTTCAACGGGGAGTTCGAAGCTTTCTTT. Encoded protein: CASSFNGEFEAFF.